This T cell receptor (beta chain) was observed in a study of vaccination effects on CD4 cells after COVID-19. Turning to the study itself: Prior to sequencing, the ViraFEST assay stimulated PBMC with viral peptide pools, which expanded the antigen-specific CD4+ T cells.

The data were produced by immunoSEQ multiplex PCR, yet TCRdb's version contains in-frame clones alone and is incomplete. The sample yields about 74,000 clones, over 60% seen once. About this clone itself: Its specificity is unknown.

Between days 9 and 11 of culture, CD4+ T cells were separated out. CDR3 length: 17 residues. The V and J ends lost 6 bases and 3 bases, in that order; junction bases with no gene match: 12. The material sequenced was CD4+ T cells from PBMCs cultured without peptide, taken before COVID-19 vaccination. The chain uses TRBV23-1 and TRBJ1-4; 8 bases are shared with TRBD1. TRBV23-1 is treated as an ORF (open reading frame) with a function not yet certain. This receptor was taken from a human donor who received a COVID-19 vaccine. CDR3: CASSLGTGALSNEKLFF. CDR3 coding DNA: TGCGCCAGCAGCCTAGGGACAGGTGCCCTTTCTAATGAAAAACTGTTTTTT.